A selection of T cell receptor beta chains follows, all from one sample in a study of T cells after yellow fever vaccination. TCRdb passed the 5' RACE reads through MiXCR, listing each CDR3 protein once. The sample holds tens of thousands of distinct CDR3 sequences, approximately 7% seen once. Sequenced material: CD8+ T cells sorted from PBMCs, taken around 45 days after the first yellow fever vaccination. These receptors originate from a young man who received the YFV17D yellow fever vaccine. The CDR3 runs from the conserved cysteine through the conserved F or W. The order of the fields is CDR3 DNA, CDR3 protein, J gene, D gene, V gene, clone size. The D gene is left open where the match is weak. Expanded clones get a size class; other rows say once, few or many, or leave the size out.

CDR3nt: TGTGCCAGCAGTGCTCGCCGACAGGGGAACGGCTACACCTTC; CDR3aa: CASSARRQGNGYTF; j_gene: TRBJ1-2; d_gene: TRBD1; v_gene: TRBV6-1; abundance: few
CDR3nt: TGTGCCAGCAGCCGCCCGCAGGAACGTGCAGATACGCAGTATTTT; CDR3aa: CASSRPQERADTQYF; j_gene: TRBJ2-3; d_gene: -; v_gene: TRBV5-4; abundance: many
CDR3nt: TGTGCCAGCAGGCGGGACTACAATGAGCAGTTCTTC; CDR3aa: CASRRDYNEQFF; j_gene: TRBJ2-1; d_gene: -; v_gene: TRBV6-5; abundance: many
CDR3nt: TGTGCCAGGAGCCCCGGGATAGTCGGCTACGAGCAGTACTTC; CDR3aa: CARSPGIVGYEQYF; j_gene: TRBJ2-7; d_gene: -; v_gene: TRBV5-5; abundance: -
CDR3nt: TGTGCCAGCAGCCTAGCAGCGGGGTCGCAGTATTTT; CDR3aa: CASSLAAGSQYF; j_gene: TRBJ2-3; d_gene: TRBD2; v_gene: TRBV7-6; abundance: many
CDR3nt: TGCAGCGTTGTTGTGACAGGGGTTGAAGCTTTCTTT; CDR3aa: CSVVVTGVEAFF; j_gene: TRBJ1-1; d_gene: TRBD1; v_gene: TRBV29-1; abundance: -
CDR3nt: TGTGCCAGCAGCTCGATCCGGGACAGGGTCGATGAGCAGTTCTTC; CDR3aa: CASSSIRDRVDEQFF; j_gene: TRBJ2-1; d_gene: TRBD1; v_gene: TRBV5-5; abundance: few
CDR3nt: TGTGCCAGCAGCTTCTTGTATACAGGCGAAGCTTTCTTT; CDR3aa: CASSFLYTGEAFF; j_gene: TRBJ1-1; d_gene: -; v_gene: TRBV5-6; abundance: few
CDR3nt: TGTGCCAGCCAAGCGGGTGACGCCGGGGAGCTGTTTTTT; CDR3aa: CASQAGDAGELFF; j_gene: TRBJ2-2; d_gene: -; v_gene: TRBV6-4; abundance: many
CDR3nt: TGTGCCAGCAGTTCCGGGACTATTTTTGTTTCCGGGGAGCTGTTTTTT; CDR3aa: CASSSGTIFVSGELFF; j_gene: TRBJ2-2; d_gene: TRBD2; v_gene: TRBV12-3/TRBV12-4; abundance: many
CDR3nt: TGTGCCAGCAGTGATCCCGGCGAATCCGGCGCTGAAGCTTTCTTT; CDR3aa: CASSDPGESGAEAFF; j_gene: TRBJ1-1; d_gene: -; v_gene: TRBV25-1; abundance: -
CDR3nt: TGTGCCAGCAGTTACTCGACCCTGGACAGGGGGACAGATACGCAGTATTTT; CDR3aa: CASSYSTLDRGTDTQYF; j_gene: TRBJ2-3; d_gene: TRBD1; v_gene: TRBV6-5; abundance: many
CDR3nt: TGTGCCAGCAGTCCTACGGGGACAGGAAATTCACCCCTCCACTTT; CDR3aa: CASSPTGTGNSPLHF; j_gene: TRBJ1-6; d_gene: TRBD1; v_gene: TRBV28; abundance: -
CDR3nt: TGTGCCAGCAGCCCTCACACCGGGGAGCTGTTTTTT; CDR3aa: CASSPHTGELFF; j_gene: TRBJ2-2; d_gene: -; v_gene: TRBV7-9; abundance: few
CDR3nt: TGTGCCAGCAGTAAGACAGGGTACACTGAAGCTTTCTTT; CDR3aa: CASSKTGYTEAFF; j_gene: TRBJ1-1; d_gene: TRBD1; v_gene: TRBV6-1; abundance: many
CDR3nt: TGTGCCAGCAGCTTTCCCCCGTATGGCTACACCTTC; CDR3aa: CASSFPPYGYTF; j_gene: TRBJ1-2; d_gene: -; v_gene: TRBV7-9; abundance: many
CDR3nt: TGTCCCACCAGTGAGGGGGGACTAGCGGGGACTTCTTCCTACAATGAGCAGTTCTTC; CDR3aa: CPTSEGGLAGTSSYNEQFF; j_gene: TRBJ2-1; d_gene: TRBD2; v_gene: TRBV24-1; abundance: -
CDR3nt: TGTGCCAGCAGCGTAGATGACAGGTTACTAGCCAAAAACATTCAGTACTTC; CDR3aa: CASSVDDRLLAKNIQYF; j_gene: TRBJ2-4; d_gene: -; v_gene: TRBV9; abundance: many
CDR3nt: TGTGCCACCAGTGATCCGACTAGCGGGAAGGATACGCAGTATTTT; CDR3aa: CATSDPTSGKDTQYF; j_gene: TRBJ2-3; d_gene: TRBD2; v_gene: TRBV24-1; abundance: many
CDR3nt: TGTGCCAGCAGCTCTCCCAGGGGGTTACATACGCAGTATTTT; CDR3aa: CASSSPRGLHTQYF; j_gene: TRBJ2-3; d_gene: TRBD1; v_gene: TRBV11-2; abundance: many